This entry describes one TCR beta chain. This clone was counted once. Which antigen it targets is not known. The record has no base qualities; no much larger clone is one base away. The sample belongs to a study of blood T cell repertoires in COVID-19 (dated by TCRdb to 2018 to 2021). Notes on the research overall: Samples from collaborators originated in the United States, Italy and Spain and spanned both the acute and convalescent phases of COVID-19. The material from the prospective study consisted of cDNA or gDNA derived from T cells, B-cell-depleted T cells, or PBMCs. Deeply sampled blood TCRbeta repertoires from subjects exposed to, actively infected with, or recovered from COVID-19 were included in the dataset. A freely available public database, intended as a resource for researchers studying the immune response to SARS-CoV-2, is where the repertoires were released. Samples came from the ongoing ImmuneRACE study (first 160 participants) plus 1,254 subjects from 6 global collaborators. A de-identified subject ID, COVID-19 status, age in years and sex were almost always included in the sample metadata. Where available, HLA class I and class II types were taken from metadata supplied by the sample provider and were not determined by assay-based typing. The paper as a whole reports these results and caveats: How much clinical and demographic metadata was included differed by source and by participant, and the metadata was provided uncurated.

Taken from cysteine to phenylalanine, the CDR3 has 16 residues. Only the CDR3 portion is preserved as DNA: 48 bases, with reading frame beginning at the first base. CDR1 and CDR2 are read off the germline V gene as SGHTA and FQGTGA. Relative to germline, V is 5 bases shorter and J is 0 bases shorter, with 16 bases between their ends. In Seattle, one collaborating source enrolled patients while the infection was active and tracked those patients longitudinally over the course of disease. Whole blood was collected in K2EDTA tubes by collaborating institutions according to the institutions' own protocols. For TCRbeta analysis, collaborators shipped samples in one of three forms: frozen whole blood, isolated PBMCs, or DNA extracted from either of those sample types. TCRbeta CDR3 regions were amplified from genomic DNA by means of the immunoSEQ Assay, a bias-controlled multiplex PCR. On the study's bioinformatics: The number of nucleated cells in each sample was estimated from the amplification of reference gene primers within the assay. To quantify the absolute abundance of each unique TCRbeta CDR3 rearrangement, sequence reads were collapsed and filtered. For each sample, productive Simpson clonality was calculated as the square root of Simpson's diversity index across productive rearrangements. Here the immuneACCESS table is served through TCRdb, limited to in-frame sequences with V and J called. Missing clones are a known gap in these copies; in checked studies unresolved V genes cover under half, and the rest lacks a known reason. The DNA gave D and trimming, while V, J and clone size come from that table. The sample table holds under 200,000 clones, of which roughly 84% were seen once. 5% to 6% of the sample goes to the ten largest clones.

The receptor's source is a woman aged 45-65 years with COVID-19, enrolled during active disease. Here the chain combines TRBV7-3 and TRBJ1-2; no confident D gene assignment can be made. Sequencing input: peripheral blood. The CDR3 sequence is CASSQSRVLPNYGYTF. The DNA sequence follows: TGTGCCAGCAGCCAAAGCCGGGTCCTCCCTAACTATGGCTACACCTTC. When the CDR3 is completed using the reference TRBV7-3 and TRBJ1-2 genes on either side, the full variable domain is GAGVSQTPSNKVTEKGKYVELRCDPISGHTALYWYRQSLGQGPEFLIYFQGTGAADDSGLPNDRFFAVRPEGSVSTLKIQRTERGDSAVYLCASSQSRVLPNYGYTFGSGTRLTVV.